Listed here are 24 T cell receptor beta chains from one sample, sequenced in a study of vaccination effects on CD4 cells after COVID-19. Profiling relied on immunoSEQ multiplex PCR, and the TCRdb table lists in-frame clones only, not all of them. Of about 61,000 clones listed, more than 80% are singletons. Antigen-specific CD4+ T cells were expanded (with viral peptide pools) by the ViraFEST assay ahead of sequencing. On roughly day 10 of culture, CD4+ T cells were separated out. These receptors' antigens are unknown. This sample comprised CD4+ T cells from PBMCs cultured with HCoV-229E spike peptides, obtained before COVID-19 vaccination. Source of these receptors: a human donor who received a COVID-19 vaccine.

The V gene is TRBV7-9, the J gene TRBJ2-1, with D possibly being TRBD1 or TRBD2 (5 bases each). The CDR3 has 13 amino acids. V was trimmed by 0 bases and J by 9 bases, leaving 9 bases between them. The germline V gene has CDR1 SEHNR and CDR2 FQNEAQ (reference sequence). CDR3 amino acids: CASSLAWGTEQFF. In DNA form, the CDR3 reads TGTGCCAGCAGCTTAGCGTGGGGGACTGAGCAGTTCTTC.

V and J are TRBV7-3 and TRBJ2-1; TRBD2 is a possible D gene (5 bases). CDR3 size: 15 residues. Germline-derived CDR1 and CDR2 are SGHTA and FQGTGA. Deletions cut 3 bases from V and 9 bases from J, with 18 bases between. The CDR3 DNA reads TGTGCCAGCAGCTTTCCGGGCGCAACTCGGGGTGAGCAGTTCTTC. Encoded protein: CASSFPGATRGEQFF. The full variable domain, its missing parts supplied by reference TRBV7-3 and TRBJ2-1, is GAGVSQTPSNKVTEKGKYVELRCDPISGHTALYWYRQSLGQGPEFLIYFQGTGAADDSGLPNDRFFAVRPEGSVSTLKIQRTERGDSAVYLCASSFPGATRGEQFFGPGTRLTVL.

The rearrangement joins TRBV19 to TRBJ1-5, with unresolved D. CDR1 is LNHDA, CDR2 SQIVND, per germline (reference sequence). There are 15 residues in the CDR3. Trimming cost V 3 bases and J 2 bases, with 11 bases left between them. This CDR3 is CASSIMGSGNQPQHF. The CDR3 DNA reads TGTGCCAGTAGTATCATGGGGTCGGGCAATCAGCCCCAGCATTTT.

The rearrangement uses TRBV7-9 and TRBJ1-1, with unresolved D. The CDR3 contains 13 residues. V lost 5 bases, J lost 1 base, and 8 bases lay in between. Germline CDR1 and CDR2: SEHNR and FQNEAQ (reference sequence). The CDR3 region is CASSLRPNTEAFF. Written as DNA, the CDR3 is TGTGCCAGCAGCCTAAGACCGAACACTGAAGCTTTCTTT.

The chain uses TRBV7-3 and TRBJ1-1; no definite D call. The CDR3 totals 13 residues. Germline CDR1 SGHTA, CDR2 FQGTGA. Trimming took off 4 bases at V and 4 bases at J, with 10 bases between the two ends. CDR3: CASSSTGSTEAFF. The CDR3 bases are TGTGCCAGCAGCTCCACCGGGAGCACTGAAGCTTTCTTT.

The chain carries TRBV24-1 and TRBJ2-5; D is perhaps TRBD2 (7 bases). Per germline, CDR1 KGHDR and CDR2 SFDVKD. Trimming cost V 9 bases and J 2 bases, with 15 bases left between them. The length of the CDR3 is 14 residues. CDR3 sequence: CATSAGRGQETQYF. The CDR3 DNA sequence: TGTGCCACCTCAGCGGGGAGGGGGCAAGAGACCCAGTACTTC.

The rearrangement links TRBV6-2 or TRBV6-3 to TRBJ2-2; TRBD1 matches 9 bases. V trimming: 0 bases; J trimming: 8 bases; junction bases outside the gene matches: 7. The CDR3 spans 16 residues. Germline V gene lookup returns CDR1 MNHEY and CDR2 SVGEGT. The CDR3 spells CASSYSGTGKGGELFF. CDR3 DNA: TGTGCCAGCAGTTACTCCGGGACAGGGAAGGGTGGGGAGCTGTTTTTT.

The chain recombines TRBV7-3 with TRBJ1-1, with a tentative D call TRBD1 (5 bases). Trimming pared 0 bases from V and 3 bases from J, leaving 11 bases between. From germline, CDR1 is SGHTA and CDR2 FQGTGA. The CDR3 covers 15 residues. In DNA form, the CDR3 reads TGTGCCAGCAGCTTAACAGTGAGAGGGGACACTGAAGCTTTCTTT. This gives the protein CASSLTVRGDTEAFF.

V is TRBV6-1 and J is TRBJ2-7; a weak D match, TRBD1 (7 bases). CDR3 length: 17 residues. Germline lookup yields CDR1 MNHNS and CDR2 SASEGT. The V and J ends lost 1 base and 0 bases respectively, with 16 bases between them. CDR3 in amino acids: CASSEVRGRLGSYEQYV. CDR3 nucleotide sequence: TGTGCCAGCAGTGAAGTCAGGGGGAGACTAGGCTCCTACGAGCAGTACGTC.

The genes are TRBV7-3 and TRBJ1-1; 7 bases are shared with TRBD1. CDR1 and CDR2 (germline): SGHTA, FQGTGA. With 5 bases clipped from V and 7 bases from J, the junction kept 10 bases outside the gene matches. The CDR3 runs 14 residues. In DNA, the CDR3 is TGTGCCAGCAGCCTAAACGCAGGGGGTAATGAAGCTTTCTTT. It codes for CASSLNAGGNEAFF.

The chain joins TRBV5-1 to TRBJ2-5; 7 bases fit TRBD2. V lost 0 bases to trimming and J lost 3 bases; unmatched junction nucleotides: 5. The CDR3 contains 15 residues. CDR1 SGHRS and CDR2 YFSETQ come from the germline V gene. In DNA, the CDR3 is TGCGCCAGCAGCTTGGGGGGGGGAAACGAAGAGACCCAGTACTTC. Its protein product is CASSLGGGNEETQYF. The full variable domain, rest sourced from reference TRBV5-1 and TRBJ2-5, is KAGVTQTPRYLIKTRGQQVTLSCSPISGHRSVSWYQQTPGQGLQFLFEYFSETQRNKGNFPGRFSGRQFSNSRSEMNVSTLELGDSALYLCASSLGGGNEETQYFGPGTRLLVL.

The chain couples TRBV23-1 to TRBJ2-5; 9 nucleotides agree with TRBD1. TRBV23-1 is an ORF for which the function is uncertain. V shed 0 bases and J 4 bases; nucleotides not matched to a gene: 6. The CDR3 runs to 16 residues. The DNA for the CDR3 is TGCGCCAGCAGTCAATCGAGGGTGGGACAGGGAGAGACCCAGTACTTC. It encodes CASSQSRVGQGETQYF.

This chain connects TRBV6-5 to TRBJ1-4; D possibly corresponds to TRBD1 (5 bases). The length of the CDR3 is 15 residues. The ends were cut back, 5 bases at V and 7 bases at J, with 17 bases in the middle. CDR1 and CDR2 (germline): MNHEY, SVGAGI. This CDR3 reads CASSPLGAYGEKLFF. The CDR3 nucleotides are TGTGCCAGCAGTCCACTCGGGGCGTATGGTGAAAAACTGTTTTTT.

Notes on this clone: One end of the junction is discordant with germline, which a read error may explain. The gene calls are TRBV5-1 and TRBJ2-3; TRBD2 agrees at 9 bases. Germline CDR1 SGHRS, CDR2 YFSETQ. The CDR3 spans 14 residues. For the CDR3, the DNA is TGCGCCAGCTATCTCGAGCGGGGGGCAGAGACGCAGTATTTT. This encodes CASYLERGAETQYF.

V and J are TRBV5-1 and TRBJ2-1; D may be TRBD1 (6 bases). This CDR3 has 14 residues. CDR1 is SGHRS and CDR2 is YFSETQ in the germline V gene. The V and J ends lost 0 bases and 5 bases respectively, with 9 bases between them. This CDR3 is CASSLATGNNEQFF. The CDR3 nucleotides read TGCGCCAGCAGCTTGGCCACAGGGAACAATGAGCAGTTCTTC.

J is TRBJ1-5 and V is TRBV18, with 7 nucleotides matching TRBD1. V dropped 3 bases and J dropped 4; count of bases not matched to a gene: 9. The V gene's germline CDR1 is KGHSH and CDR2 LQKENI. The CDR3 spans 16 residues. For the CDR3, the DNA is TGTGCCAGCTCACCGGTGCGGACAGGAATTAATCAGCCCCAGCATTTT. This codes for CASSPVRTGINQPQHF.

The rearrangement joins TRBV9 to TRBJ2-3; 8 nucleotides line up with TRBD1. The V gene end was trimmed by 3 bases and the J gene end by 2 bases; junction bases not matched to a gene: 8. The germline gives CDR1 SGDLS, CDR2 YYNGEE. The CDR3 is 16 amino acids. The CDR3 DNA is TGTGCCAGCAGCGCAGCGACAGGGGCGGCCACAGATACGCAGTATTTT. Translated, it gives CASSAATGAATDTQYF.

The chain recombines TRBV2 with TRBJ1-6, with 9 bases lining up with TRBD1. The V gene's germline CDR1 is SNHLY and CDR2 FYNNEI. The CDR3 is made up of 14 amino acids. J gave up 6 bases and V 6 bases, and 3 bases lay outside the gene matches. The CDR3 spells CASSRDRANSPLHF. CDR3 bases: TGTGCCAGCAGCCGGGACAGGGCTAATTCACCCCTCCACTTT.

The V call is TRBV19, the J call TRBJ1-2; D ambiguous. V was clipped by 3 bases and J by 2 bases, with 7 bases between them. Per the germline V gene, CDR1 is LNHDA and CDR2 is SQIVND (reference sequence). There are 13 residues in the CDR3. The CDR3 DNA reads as TGTGCCAGTAGTATCCTGGCGAACTATGGCTACACCTTC. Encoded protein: CASSILANYGYTF.

The chain's CDR3 is CASNTIGLGYTF. For the CDR3, the DNA is TGTGCCAGCAACACGATCGGGTTGGGCTACACCTTC. V gene TRBV7-9 combines with J gene TRBJ1-2; no clear D. Deletions cut 7 bases from V and 8 bases from J, with 14 bases between. Germline V gene lookup returns CDR1 SEHNR and CDR2 FQNEAQ (reference sequence). The CDR3 totals 12 residues.

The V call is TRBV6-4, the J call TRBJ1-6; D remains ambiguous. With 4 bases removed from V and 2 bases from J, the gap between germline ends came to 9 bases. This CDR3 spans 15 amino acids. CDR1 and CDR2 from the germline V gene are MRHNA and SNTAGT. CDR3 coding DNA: TGTGCCAGCAGTGTTGGGGTTACCTATAATTCACCCCTCCACTTT. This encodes CASSVGVTYNSPLHF.

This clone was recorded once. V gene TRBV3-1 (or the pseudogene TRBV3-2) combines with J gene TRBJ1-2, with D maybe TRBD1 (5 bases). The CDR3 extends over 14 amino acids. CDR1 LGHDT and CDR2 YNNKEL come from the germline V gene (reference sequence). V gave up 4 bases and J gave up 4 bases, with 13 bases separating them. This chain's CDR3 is CASSRSDKSYGYTF. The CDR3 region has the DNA TGTGCCAGCAGCCGATCGGACAAATCCTATGGCTACACCTTC.

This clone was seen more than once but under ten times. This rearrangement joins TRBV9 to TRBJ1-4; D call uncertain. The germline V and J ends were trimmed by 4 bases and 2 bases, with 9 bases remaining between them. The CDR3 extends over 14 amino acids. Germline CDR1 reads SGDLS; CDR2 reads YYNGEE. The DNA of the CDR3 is TGTGCCAGCAGCCCGGACTTGACTAATGAAAAACTGTTTTTT. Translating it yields CASSPDLTNEKLFF.

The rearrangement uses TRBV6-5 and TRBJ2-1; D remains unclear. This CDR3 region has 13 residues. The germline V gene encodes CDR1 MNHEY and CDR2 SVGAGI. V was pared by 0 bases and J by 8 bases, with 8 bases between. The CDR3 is CASSYSMEDEQFF. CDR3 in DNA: TGTGCCAGCAGTTACTCGATGGAAGATGAGCAGTTCTTC.